This TCR beta chain was recorded in a study of cytomegalovirus exposure and HLA in healthy donors (dated by TCRdb to 2015 to 2018). Background for the entire study: In an earlier analysis of about 560 of the donors, 250 to 350 Gb of sequence data and 95 million to 130 million unique TCR beta sequences from roughly 180 million T cells were reported. The study aimed to test whether signatures of past pathogen exposure could be identified by cataloging public T cell receptors. Several DR-DQ haplotypes were treated as single units for association and clustering because of strong linkage in the cohort. Rather than drawing on any new phenotypic data, the later analysis identified candidate immune exposures from TCR beta sequences and the way those sequences occurred across donors. The study combined high-throughput TCR immunosequencing, statistical association of individual TCRs with disease status, and machine learning to predict cytomegalovirus infection status. The study profiled the T cell repertoires of hundreds of subjects by immunosequencing and related them to cytomegalovirus serostatus. In an earlier analysis of 587 of the donors, high-throughput TCR beta sequencing was used to judge whether each TCR beta V gene segment behaved as functional or pseudogenic. Among the approximately 420 genotyped donors, approximately 76% belonged to the genetic ancestry cluster associated with self-reported Caucasian donors. Typing coverage differed by locus: A, B, C, DRB1 and DQB1 were typed in roughly 629-630 donors, DQA1 in about 560, DPA1 in 600 to 610, and DPB1 in 450 to 490. Among several hundred genotyped donors of the cohort, an average of roughly 230,000 unique TCR beta nucleotide sequences was sequenced per donor, of which 15% to 20% were non-productive. A later genetic analysis took genome-wide SNP genotypes for about 65% of the 666 donors and used that subset as a discovery cohort. Along with the roughly 710-subject first cohort, a separate validation cohort of over 90 different subjects was used. All discovery cohort repertoires had been generated using a single sequencing platform. Class I and class II HLA loci were covered by the typing at four-digit resolution. To study patterns of TCR occurrence, a later analysis re-analyzed previously published TCR beta repertoires from 600 to 750 donors and added high-resolution HLA genotyping. Alongside the repertoire data, information on donor age, sex, ethnicity and CMV serostatus was compiled. Roughly 300 gigabases of sequencing data and 75 million to 85 million unique TCR sequences made up an early release that covered 640 HLA-typed donors. The paper's findings and limits, for the study overall: In both the original and validation cohorts, the classifier was reported to diagnose cytomegalovirus status with high specificity and sensitivity. Most TCR sequences were observed very rarely across donors, whereas some public TCRs were present in many individuals. The authors suggested that the approach could potentially be extended to other disease states and immunological phenotypes. Strong co-occurrence of HLA alleles, especially DR and DQ, made assigning TCR associations to individual alleles difficult. A later analysis associated 17,000 or so TCR beta sequences with specific HLA alleles at a false discovery rate of 0.05. Because HLA typing was missing for some donors at each locus, association tests included only the typed subset. Compared with equally common non-associated chains, HLA-associated TCR beta chains in a later analysis were more clonally expanded and had lower generation probabilities. Some IMGT-functional V segments, including TRBV6-2 and TRBV6-3, could not be told apart with the 87-base-pair reads, so those segments were excluded. An earlier analysis of approximately 500 of the donors showed that most TCR beta V segments appeared in productive rearrangements either about 87% or about 30% of the time, which broadly matched IMGT annotations. Sequencing depth was assumed to be roughly uniform across donors in the presence/absence analyses, though that assumption may not hold. This cohort had only TCR beta chains sequenced, and the lack of alpha or paired-chain data limited which features could be detected. Linkage disequilibrium might explain the correlated functional status among segregating V segments, but an unknown experimental factor could not be excluded. Immune exposure information for the cohort was limited to CMV serostatus. An association between a missense DCLRE1C variant and V-gene and J-gene trimming of TCR beta chains was found in a later genetic analysis and replicated in an independent cohort. In a later analysis, most CMV-associated TCR beta chains were found to appear HLA-restricted, with HLA associations seemingly driven largely by CMV exposure. A later analysis reported that several top co-occurrence clusters appeared linked to parvovirus B19, influenza, CMV and Epstein-Barr virus. A further reported finding was that TCR beta sequences accurately predicted the HLA-A and HLA-B alleles for most subjects in the first cohort. A cluster of highly shared sequence variants was judged likely to be a technical artifact of the sequencing pipeline. In the study, approximately 160 TCR beta chains were listed as associated with cytomegalovirus. A later genetic analysis reported fewer N-insertions in productive TCRs among donors in an Asian-associated ancestry cluster than the roughly 620-donor mean. In a later analysis, TCR association rates were found to vary across HLA loci, with the most associated TCRs seen for DRB1 alleles and the fewest for HLA-C alleles. Because counts were too low, about 18 rarely observed V segments, including chromosome 9 orphons, were excluded from the earlier analysis of some 540 of the donors. A few of the identified cytomegalovirus-associated TCR beta chains were confirmed in vitro to be specific for cytomegalovirus antigens.

There are a few counts of this clone. What this receptor recognizes is not known. There are no base qualities to consult, and no much larger clone falls within one base. CDR1 and CDR2 are drawn from the germline V gene (reference sequence): LNHDA, SQIVND. V lost 4 bases and J lost 6 bases; the stretch between them is 7 bases long. Including cysteine and phenylalanine, the CDR3 has 12 amino acids. The kept DNA is CDR3 alone, 36 bases in frame from the first base. Libraries were made using the immunoSEQ multiplex PCR assay. For the multiplex PCR, a mixture combining 60 forward primers for TCR Vbeta segments and 13 reverse primers for TCR Jbeta segments was used. The CDR3 region of rearranged TCR beta genes was amplified from genomic DNA by a multiplex PCR assay. The amplified TCR beta libraries were sequenced on the Illumina HiSeq System as 87-base-pair reads. The original methods were these. Across the 640 or so repertoires, a later analysis counted some 81 million unique TCR beta chains, roughly 11 million of which were shared by at least two donors. A nearest-neighbor algorithm error-corrected the raw reads and collapsed the reads into unique sequences, merging closely related sequences to remove PCR and sequencing errors. CDR3 sequences were aligned to IMGT reference sequences to assign V, D and J gene segments. For a sequence to be retained, a match of at least six nucleotides to both a V gene segment and a J gene segment was required. Rearrangements were called productive when the CDR3 lacked stop codons and stayed in frame with V and J; all others were non-productive. Following IMGT convention, CDR3 was defined as the stretch from the second conserved V-encoded cysteine to the conserved J-encoded phenylalanine. The earlier analysis of about 640 of the donors excluded any sequence lacking an unambiguous match to a single V gene segment. An earlier analysis of about 590 of the donors classified V segments as functional when productive rearrangements were above 56.7% and as segregating when the standard deviation between donors was above 5%. To diagnose cytomegalovirus status from the catalog of TCR beta chain sequences, a statistical classification framework was built. V and J gene assignment, in a later analysis, came from comparing TCR nucleotide sequences with IMGT/GENE-DB human TR gene sequences. The TCRdist pipeline was used in a later analysis to assign CDR3 sequences and most-parsimonious VDJ recombination scenarios. In a later analysis, each TCR beta chain was defined by its CDR3 amino acid sequence together with its V-gene family, and reads without a unique V-gene family were excluded. In a later analysis, 500 to 650 highly shared, low-generation-probability nucleotide sequences were removed to address suspected cross-contamination and a sequencing artifact. A later analysis calculated a clonal expansion index for each public chain from normalized within-repertoire ranks of inferred template counts. Generation probabilities in a later analysis came from a VDJ recombination model fitted to out-of-frame rearrangements, and those results were checked against IGoR. A later analysis scored TCR-TCR, TCR-HLA and TCR-CMV co-occurrence with hypergeometric tests, applying a repertoire-size bias correction to TCR pairs. A later analysis estimated false discovery rates by permuting HLA or CMV assignments 20 times. In a later analysis, co-occurring TCRs were grouped with DBSCAN, and TCRdist sequence similarity was added when clustering was performed within HLA-allele-positive subsets. For co-occurrence clustering, repertoires with fewer than 30,000 or more than 120,000 public chains were excluded, along with five or six repertoires with anomalous nucleotide sharing. In its TCRdb copy, this immuneACCESS table keeps in-frame sequences only and misses some clones. Where compared with another copy, unresolved V genes explain less than half of these, and the others have no known cause. The D gene and trimming were derived from the DNA, and the V and J assignments and clone size from that table. For this sample there are approximately 250,000 clones; around 78% appear just once. The ten largest clonotypes hold about 0.5% of the sample.

The cohort consisted of 600 to 750 healthy bone marrow donors. All cohort members were sampled while nominally healthy, although unrecorded immune exposures were likely present. The donor tested CMV seronegative and was one of the 352 seronegative cohort members. Every donor gave a peripheral blood sample, and the peripheral blood mononuclear cells from that sample were used for TCR beta sequencing. The Qiagen DNeasy Blood Extraction Kit was used to extract genomic DNA from the blood cell samples. The sample consisted of PBMCs. The TCR originated in a boy under 18 in good health and CMV-seronegative. The sequence is built from TRBV19 and TRBJ1-5, and perhaps TRBD1 as D gene, on 5 matching bases. The bases read TGTGCCAGTAGTACCAGGGCTCAGCCCCAGCATTTT. This yields the protein CASSTRAQPQHF.